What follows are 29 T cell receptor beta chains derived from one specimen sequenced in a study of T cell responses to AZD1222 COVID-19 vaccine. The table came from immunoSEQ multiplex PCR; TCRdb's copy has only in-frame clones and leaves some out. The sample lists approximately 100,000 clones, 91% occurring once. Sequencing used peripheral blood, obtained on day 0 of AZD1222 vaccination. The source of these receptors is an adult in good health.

The CDR3 nucleotides are TGTGCCAGCAGCGTAGGCGACCGCACCGGGGGATCACCCCTCCACTTT. This gives the protein CASSVGDRTGGSPLHF. J is TRBJ1-6 and V is TRBV9; D is perhaps TRBD1 (5 bases). V gave up 0 bases and J gave up 10 bases, with 17 bases separating them. The CDR3 has 16 residues. Per germline, CDR1 SGDLS and CDR2 YYNGEE.

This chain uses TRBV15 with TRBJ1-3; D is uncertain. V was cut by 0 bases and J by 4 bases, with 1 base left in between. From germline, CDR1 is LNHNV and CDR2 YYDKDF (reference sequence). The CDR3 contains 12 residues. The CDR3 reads CATSRDGNTIYF. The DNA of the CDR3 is TGTGCCACCAGCAGAGACGGAAACACCATATATTTT.

As DNA, the CDR3 is TGCGCCAGCAGCACATGGAGTAGGGGCGCTGAAGCTTTCTTT. Translation gives CASSTWSRGAEAFF. The chain recombines TRBV5-1 with TRBJ1-1; possible D gene TRBD1, 5 bases. Between the trimmed V and J ends, which lost 4 bases and 6 bases, there was a span of 16 bases. This CDR3 region has 14 residues. Looked up from germline, CDR1 is SGHRS and CDR2 is YFSETQ.

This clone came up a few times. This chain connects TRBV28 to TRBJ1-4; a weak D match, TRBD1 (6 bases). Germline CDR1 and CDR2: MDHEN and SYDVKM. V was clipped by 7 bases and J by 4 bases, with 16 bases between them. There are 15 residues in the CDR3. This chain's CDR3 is CASKRGRAHNEKLFF. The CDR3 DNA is TGTGCCAGCAAACGGGGGCGGGCTCATAATGAAAAACTGTTTTTT. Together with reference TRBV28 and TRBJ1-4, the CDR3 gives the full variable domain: DVKVTQSSRYLVKRTGEKVFLECVQDMDHENMFWYRQDPGLGLRLIYFSYDVKMKEKGDIPEGYSVSREKKERFSLILESASTNQTSMYLCASKRGRAHNEKLFFGSGTQLSVL.

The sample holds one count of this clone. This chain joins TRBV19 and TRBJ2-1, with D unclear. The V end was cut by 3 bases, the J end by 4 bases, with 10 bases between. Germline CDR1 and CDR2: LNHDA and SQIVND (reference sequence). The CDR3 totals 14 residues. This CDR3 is CASSISSPYNEQFF. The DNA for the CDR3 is TGTGCCAGTAGTATTTCCTCCCCATACAATGAGCAGTTCTTC.

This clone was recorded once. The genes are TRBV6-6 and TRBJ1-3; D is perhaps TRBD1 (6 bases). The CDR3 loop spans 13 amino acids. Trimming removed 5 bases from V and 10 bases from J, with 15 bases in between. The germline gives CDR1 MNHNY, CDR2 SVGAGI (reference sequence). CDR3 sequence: CASSRGDTVTIYF. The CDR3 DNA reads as TGTGCCAGCAGTCGGGGGGACACTGTTACCATATATTTT.

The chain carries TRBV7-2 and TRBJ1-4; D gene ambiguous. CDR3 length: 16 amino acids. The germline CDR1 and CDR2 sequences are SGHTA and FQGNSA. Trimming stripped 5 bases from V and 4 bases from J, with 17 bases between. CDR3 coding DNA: TGTGCCAGCAGCCACGGGTGGCAGCCACTTAATGAAAAACTGTTTTTT. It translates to CASSHGWQPLNEKLFF.

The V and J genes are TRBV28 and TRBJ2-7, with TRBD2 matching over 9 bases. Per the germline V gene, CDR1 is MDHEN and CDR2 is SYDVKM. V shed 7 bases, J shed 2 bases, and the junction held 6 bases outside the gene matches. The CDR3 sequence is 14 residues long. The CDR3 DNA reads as TGTGCCAGCATGGGGGGACTAGCCACCTACGAGCAGTACTTC. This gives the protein CASMGGLATYEQYF.

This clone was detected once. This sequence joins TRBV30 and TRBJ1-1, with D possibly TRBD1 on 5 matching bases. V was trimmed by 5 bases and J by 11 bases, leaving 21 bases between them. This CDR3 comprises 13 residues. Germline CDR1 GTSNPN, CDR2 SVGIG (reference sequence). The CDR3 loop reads CAWSPGAGPIAFF. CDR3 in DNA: TGTGCCTGGTCTCCCGGGGCGGGGCCAATCGCTTTCTTT. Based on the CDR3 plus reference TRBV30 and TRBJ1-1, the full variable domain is SQTIHQWPATLVQPVGSPLSLECTVEGTSNPNLYWYRQAAGRGLQLLFYSVGIGQISSEVPQNLSASRPQDRQFILSSKKLLLSDSGFYLCAWSPGAGPIAFFGQGTRLTVV.

CDR3 bases: TGTGCCAGCAGCCCTCCCGGGACTAGGGGCGCCGGGGAGCTGTTTTTT. Its protein product is CASSPPGTRGAGELFF. The V and J genes are TRBV11-2 and TRBJ2-2; TRBD2 agrees at 8 bases. The CDR3 is made up of 16 amino acids. V was clipped by 5 bases and J by 6 bases; unmatched bases: 11. Germline V gene lookup returns CDR1 SGHAT and CDR2 FQNNGV.

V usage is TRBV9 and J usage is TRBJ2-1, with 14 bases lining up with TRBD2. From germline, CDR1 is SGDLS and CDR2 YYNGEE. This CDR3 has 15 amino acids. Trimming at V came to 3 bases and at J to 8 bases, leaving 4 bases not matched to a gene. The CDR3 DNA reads TGTGCCAGCAGCGGGGGGACTAGCGGGAGCCATGAGCAGTTCTTC. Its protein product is CASSGGTSGSHEQFF.

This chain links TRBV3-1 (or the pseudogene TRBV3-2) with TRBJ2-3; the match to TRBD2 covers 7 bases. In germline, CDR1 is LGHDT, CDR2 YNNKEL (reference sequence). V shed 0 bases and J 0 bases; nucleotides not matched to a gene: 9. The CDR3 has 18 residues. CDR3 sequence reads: CASSQELGGGSSTDTQYF. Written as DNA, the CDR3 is TGTGCCAGCAGCCAAGAACTCGGGGGAGGGTCTAGCACAGATACGCAGTATTTT.

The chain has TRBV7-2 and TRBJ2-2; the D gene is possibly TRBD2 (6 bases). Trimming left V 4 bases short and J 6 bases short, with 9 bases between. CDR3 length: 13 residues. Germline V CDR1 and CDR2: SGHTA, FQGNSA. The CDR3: CASSSRRAGELFF. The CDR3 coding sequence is TGTGCCAGCAGCTCTAGGAGGGCCGGGGAGCTGTTTTTT.

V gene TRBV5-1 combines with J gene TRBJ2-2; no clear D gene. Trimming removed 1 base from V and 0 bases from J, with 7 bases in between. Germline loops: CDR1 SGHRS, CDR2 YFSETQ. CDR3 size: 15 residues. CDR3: CASSLTATNTGELFF. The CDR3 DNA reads TGCGCCAGCAGCTTGACAGCCACGAACACCGGGGAGCTGTTTTTT.

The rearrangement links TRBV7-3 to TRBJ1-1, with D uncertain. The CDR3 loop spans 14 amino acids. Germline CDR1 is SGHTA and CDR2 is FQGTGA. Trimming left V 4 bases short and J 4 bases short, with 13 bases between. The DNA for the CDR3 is TGTGCCAGCAGCTCCTCAGCAGGAACCACTGAAGCTTTCTTT. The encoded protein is CASSSSAGTTEAFF.

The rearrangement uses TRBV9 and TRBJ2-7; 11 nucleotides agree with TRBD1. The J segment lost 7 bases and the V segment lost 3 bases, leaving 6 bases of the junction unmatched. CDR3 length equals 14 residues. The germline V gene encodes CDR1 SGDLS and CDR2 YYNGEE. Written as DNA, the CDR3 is TGTGCCAGCAGCGGCGGGACAGGGGGACGGGAGCAGTACTTC. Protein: CASSGGTGGREQYF.

As DNA, the CDR3 is TGTGCCAGCAGCGGGGACAGGGGTTGGAGCTCCTACGAGCAGTACTTC. Translated, it gives CASSGDRGWSSYEQYF. This chain joins TRBV28 and TRBJ2-7; TRBD1 matches at 10 bases. The V gene's germline CDR1 is MDHEN and CDR2 SYDVKM. Germline trimming cut 6 bases from V and 0 bases from J; bases unmatched to any gene: 8. This CDR3 contains 16 residues.

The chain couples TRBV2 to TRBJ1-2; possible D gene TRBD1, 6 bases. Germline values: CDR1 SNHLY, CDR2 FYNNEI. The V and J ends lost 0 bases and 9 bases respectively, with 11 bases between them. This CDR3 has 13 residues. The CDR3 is CASSEADRTRYTF. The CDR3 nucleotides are TGTGCCAGCAGTGAAGCTGACAGGACTCGCTACACCTTC.

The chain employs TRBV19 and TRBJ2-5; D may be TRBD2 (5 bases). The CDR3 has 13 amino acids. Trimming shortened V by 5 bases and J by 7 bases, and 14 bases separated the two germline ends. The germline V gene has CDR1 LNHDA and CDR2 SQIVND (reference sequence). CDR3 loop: CASSPSGRGTQYF. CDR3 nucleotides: TGTGCCAGTAGTCCTTCAGGTCGGGGGACCCAGTACTTC. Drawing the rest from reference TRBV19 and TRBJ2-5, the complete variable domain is DGGITQSPKYLFRKEGQNVTLSCEQNLNHDAMYWYRQDPGQGLRLIYYSQIVNDFQKGDIAEGYSVSREKKESFPLTVTSAQKNPTAFYLCASSPSGRGTQYFGPGTRLLVL.

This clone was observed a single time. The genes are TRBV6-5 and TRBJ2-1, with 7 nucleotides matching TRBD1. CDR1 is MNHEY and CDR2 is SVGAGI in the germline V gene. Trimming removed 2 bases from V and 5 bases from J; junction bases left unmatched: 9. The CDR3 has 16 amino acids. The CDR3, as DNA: TGTGCCAGCAGTTACACACGATCAGGGGGACACAATGAGCAGTTCTTC. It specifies CASSYTRSGGHNEQFF.

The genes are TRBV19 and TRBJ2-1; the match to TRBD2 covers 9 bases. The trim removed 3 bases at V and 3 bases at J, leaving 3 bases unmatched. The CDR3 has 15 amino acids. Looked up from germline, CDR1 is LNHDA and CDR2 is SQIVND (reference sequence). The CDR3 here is CASSIRLAVYNEQFF. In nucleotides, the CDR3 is TGTGCCAGTAGTATTAGACTAGCGGTCTACAATGAGCAGTTCTTC.

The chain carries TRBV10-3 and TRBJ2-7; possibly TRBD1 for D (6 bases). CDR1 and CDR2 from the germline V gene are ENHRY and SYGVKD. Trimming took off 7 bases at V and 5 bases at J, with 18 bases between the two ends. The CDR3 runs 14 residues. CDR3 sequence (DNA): TGTGCCATCAATACTCAGGGGAGCGTCAACGAGCAGTACTTC. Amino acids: CAINTQGSVNEQYF.

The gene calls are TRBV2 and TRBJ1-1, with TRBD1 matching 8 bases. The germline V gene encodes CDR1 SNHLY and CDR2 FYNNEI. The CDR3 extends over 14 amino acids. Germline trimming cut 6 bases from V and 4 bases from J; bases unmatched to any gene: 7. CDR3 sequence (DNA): TGTGCCAGCAGGCCCCAGGGGGCTGGCACTGAAGCTTTCTTT. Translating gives CASRPQGAGTEAFF.

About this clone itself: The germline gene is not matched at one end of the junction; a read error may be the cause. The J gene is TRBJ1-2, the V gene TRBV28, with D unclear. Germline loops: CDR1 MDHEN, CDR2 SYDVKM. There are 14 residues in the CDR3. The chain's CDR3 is CASSSLGSARGYTF. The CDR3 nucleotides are TGTGCCAGTAGTTCCCTGGGATCCGCGCGGGGCTACACCTTC.

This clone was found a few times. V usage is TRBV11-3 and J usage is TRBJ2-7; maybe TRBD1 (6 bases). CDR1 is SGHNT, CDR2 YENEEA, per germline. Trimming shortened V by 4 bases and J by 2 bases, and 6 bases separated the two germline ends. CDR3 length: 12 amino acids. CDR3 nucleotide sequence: TGTGCCAGCAGCTCAGGGGCCTACGAGCAGTACTTC. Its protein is CASSSGAYEQYF.

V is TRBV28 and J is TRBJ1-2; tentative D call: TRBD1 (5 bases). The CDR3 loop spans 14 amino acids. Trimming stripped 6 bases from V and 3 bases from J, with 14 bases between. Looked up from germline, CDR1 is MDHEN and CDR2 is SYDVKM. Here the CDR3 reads CASRPRGAYYGYTF. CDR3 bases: TGTGCCAGCAGACCTCGAGGGGCATACTATGGCTACACCTTC.

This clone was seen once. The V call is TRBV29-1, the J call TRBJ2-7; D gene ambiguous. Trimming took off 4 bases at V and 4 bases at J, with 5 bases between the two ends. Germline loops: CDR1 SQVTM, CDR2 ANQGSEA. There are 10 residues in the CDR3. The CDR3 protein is CSVADYEQYF. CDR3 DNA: TGCAGCGTTGCTGATTACGAGCAGTACTTC.

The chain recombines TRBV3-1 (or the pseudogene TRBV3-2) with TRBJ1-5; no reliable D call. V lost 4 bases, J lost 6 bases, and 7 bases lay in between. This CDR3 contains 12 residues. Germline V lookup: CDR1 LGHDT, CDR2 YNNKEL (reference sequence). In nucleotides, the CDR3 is TGTGCCAGCAGCCTGTTGAGTCAGCCCCAGCATTTT. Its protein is CASSLLSQPQHF.

This CDR3 reads CASSYSSQGSGKLFF. CDR3 nucleotides: TGTGCCAGCAGTTACTCGAGTCAGGGTTCTGGAAAACTGTTTTTT. The V call is TRBV6-5, the J call TRBJ1-4; D possibly corresponds to TRBD1 (5 bases). This CDR3 is 15 amino acids long. Germline loops: CDR1 MNHEY, CDR2 SVGAGI. V was cut by 0 bases and J by 10 bases, with 15 bases left in between.